This TCR beta chain comes out of a study of cytomegalovirus exposure and HLA in healthy donors (dated by TCRdb to the late 2010s). At the level of the whole study: A later analysis indicated that the 120 or so validation repertoires were generated on the platform also employed for the roughly 730 repertoires of the first cohort. The study aimed to test whether signatures of past pathogen exposure could be identified by cataloging public T cell receptors. A separate validation cohort of roughly 130 different subjects was used in addition to the roughly 700-subject first cohort. To predict cytomegalovirus infection status, the study combined high-throughput TCR immunosequencing, statistical association of individual TCRs with disease status, and machine learning.

Details on this clone: Its antigen is still unknown. Per-nucleotide qualities are absent, and no much larger clonotype sits a single base away.

Donors formed part of the validation cohort, which comprised 120 subjects and was distinct from the first cohort of 550 to 850 subjects. What the research found in general, with its limitations: The classifier was reported to diagnose cytomegalovirus status with high specificity and sensitivity in both the original cohort and the validation cohort. In vitro tests confirmed that a few of the cytomegalovirus-associated TCR beta chains recognize cytomegalovirus antigens. The study gave a list of under 200 TCR beta chains associated with cytomegalovirus. A later analysis found that TCRs clustered in the first cohort also tended to co-occur in the approximately 120 validation repertoires, with 94% of cluster scores above 0. Most TCR sequences were observed very rarely across donors, whereas some public TCRs were present in many individuals. According to the authors, the approach could potentially be generalized to other disease states and immunological phenotypes. A later analysis had no HLA typing for the validation cohort, so co-occurrence there was scored across all 120 or so repertoires.

Library preparation used the immunoSEQ multiplex PCR assay. As for how the authors treated the data: To diagnose cytomegalovirus status from the catalog of TCR beta chain sequences, a statistical classification framework was built. TCRdb holds this immuneACCESS table with in-frame rearrangements only. Some clones are missing; in checked studies, unresolved V genes explain under half, and the rest has no known cause. V and J calls and clone size follow that table, whereas D and trimming were derived from the DNA. The table for this sample lists some 220,000 clones; approximately 90% of them were counted only once. The ten largest make up approximately 1% of the sample. Germline trimming amounts to 5 bases on V and 7 bases on J, with 5 as the count of junction bases outside the gene matches. The germline V gene (reference sequence) provides CDR1 MNHEY and CDR2 SMNVEV. The CDR3 contains 13 residues, cysteine and phenylalanine counted. Here the CDR3 DNA is all that survives: 39 bases in frame from base 1.

The V and J genes are TRBV27 and TRBJ1-2; 9 central nucleotides agree with TRBD1. This TCR derives from a woman between 18 and 29 years old in good health and CMV-seronegative. Sequences were obtained from PBMCs. CDR3 reads: CASSGDRVVGYTF. The nucleotides read TGTGCCAGCAGTGGGGACAGGGTTGTTGGCTACACCTTC.